One T cell receptor beta chain is described in this entry. This clonotype was counted at least ten times. The antigen this receptor binds is unknown. Per-base qualities were not stored, and no clone one base away is much larger. The data are from a study of blood T cells in healthy people across ages (dated by TCRdb to about 2015). About the study as a whole: Template switching captured roughly one uniquely barcoded TCR beta cDNA molecule per two T cells in model experiments. The study measured age-related changes in TCR beta repertoire diversity using deep sequencing normalized with unique cDNA molecular identifiers. The donors were divided into four age groups: young (average approximately 15 years), middle-aged (over 35), aged (approximately 59) and long-lived (around 87). To avoid experimental bias, donors of different ages were distributed randomly across sequencing lanes. Two additional independent replicas of 1 million unique cDNA reads from the same blood draw were analyzed for two donors (one aged 18 to 30 and one aged 80 or older).

CDR1 and CDR2 were assigned from the germline V gene as SNHLY and FYNNEI. V and J lose 6 bases and 0 bases, and a span of 10 bases separates them. The CDR3 spans 14 residues, from the cysteine through the phenylalanine. Kept here is only the CDR3 DNA, which spans 42 bases and is read in frame from base 1. Overall study results and their limits: Since profiling was done on bulk unsorted PBMCs, naive and antigen-experienced compartments could not be conclusively compared. A strong correlation was found between observed TCR beta diversity and the percentage of naive T cells measured by flow cytometry. Estimates of total diversity from one million sequenced T cells were regarded as lower bounds and underestimates. Compared with the aged group, the long-lived group had more naive CD4+ T cells, fewer expanded clones and increased TCR diversity, suggesting age selection. Because the CMV infection status of the donors was unknown, age-related changes in expanded clonotypes may potentially have been confounded. Observed TCR beta diversity per million T cells fell roughly linearly with age, and a significant reduction was already apparent by age around 44.

Libraries were built with 5' RACE. Sequencing took place on an Illumina HiSeq 2500. A second about 6 to 11 cycle PCR used a sample-barcoded 5' primer and a J-beta primer mix. Each TCR beta cDNA molecule received a unique molecular identifier from a template-switch 5' adaptor carrying 12 random nucleotides. At least 3 million CDR3-containing paired-end reads were obtained from each sample. All of the RNA was converted into first-strand cDNA using the Mint cDNA synthesis kit, with a TRBC-specific oligonucleotide serving as the primer. All cDNA was treated with uracil-DNA glycosylase and then went through a first 18-cycle PCR with the universal primers M1SS and BC2_uni_R. The source study handled its data this way. For normalization, 1 million high-quality reads, each with a distinct molecular identifier, were randomly selected from each sample. Reads sharing molecular identifiers were discarded rather than binned into consensus sequences. MiTCR, run with a Q25 quality threshold and the strictest error-elimination algorithm, handled CDR3 identification, clonotype clustering and error correction. Lower-bound total TCR beta diversity was estimated with a nonparametric unseen species model using Euler transformation. TCRdb took the public reads, trimmed them with fastp at Q25, ran MiXCR for clone calling and kept in-frame beta chains. Entries that share a CDR3 protein sequence are merged under the most common genes and DNA. These V and J calls derive from TCRdb rather than the authors' analysis. The sample yields roughly 900,000 distinct CDR3 sequences; less than 35% were counted once. Together, the top ten hold 15% to 20% of the sample.

Donors were 39 systemically healthy Caucasian individuals from Russia aged roughly 6 to 90 years. Each donor gave about 9.2 milliliters of peripheral blood, drawn into EDTA-treated Vacutainer tubes. PBMCs were isolated by Ficoll-Paque density-gradient centrifugation, with at least 7 million obtained per sample. Total RNA, at least 6 micrograms per sample, was extracted from PBMCs with Trizol reagent. For every donor, an aliquot of PBMCs went through flow cytometry to measure the percentages of naive CD45RAhigh/CD27high T cells. The chain employs TRBV2 and TRBJ2-3; no D segment can be confidently identified. The sample taken for sequencing was blood. This sequence was found in a woman at least 80 years old in good health. The nucleotide sequence is TGTGCCAGCAGCGCGGATAGAAGCACAGATACGCAGTATTTT. This is translated as CASSADRSTDTQYF. Joined to the reference TRBV2 and TRBJ2-3 proteins, this CDR3 gives the full variable domain: EPEVTQTPSHQVTQMGQEVILRCVPISNHLYFYWYRQILGQKVEFLVSFYNNEISEKSEIFDDQFSVERPDGSNFTLKIRSTKLEDSAMYFCASSADRSTDTQYFGPGTRLTVL.